The 25 T cell receptor beta chains given below trace back to one sample, sequenced in a study of vaccination and CD4 T cells after COVID-19. Oncomine TCR Beta short-read sequencing was applied to DNA from cultured CD4+ T cells. Genomic DNA was isolated from cultured CD4+ T cells. TCRdb itself ran the PCR reads through MiXCR, one entry per CDR3 protein. In the table there are fewer than 9,500 distinct CDR3 sequences, roughly a third of which are singletons. Treatment described: approximately 9-day PBMC culture with coronavirus spike peptide pools or control peptides (ViraFEST assay). The unexposed donor's CD4+ T cells were collected before the COVID-19 pandemic (2011-2018). Their specific antigens are unknown. The material sequenced was CD4+ T cells from blood, cultured in vitro. These receptors all come from a human donor in good health.

This chain links TRBV11-2 with TRBJ2-7, with D possibly matching TRBD2 (6 bases). Germline values: CDR1 SGHAT, CDR2 FQNNGV. The V gene lost 1 base and the J gene lost 3 bases, with 10 bases spanning the gap. The CDR3 extends over 14 amino acids. The DNA for the CDR3 is TGTGCCAGCAGCTTAGTGGGAGGCGTCTACGAGCAGTACTTC. This translates into CASSLVGGVYEQYF.

This chain uses TRBV29-1 with TRBJ1-5; 8 bases fit TRBD1. The CDR3 contains 12 residues. In germline, CDR1 is SQVTM, CDR2 ANQGSEA. The ends lost 7 bases at V and 6 bases at J; junction bases unmatched: 5. CDR3 region: CSARTGSQPQHF. CDR3 DNA sequence: TGCAGCGCCCGGACAGGGAGTCAGCCCCAGCATTTT. Drawing the rest from reference TRBV29-1 and TRBJ1-5, the complete variable domain is SAVISQKPSRDICQRGTSLTIQCQVDSQVTMMFWYRQQPGQSLTLIATANQGSEATYESGFVIDKFPISRPNLTFSTLTVSNMSPEDSSIYLCSARTGSQPQHFGDGTRLSIL.

J is TRBJ2-7 and V is TRBV24-1; D gene unclear. This CDR3 comprises 13 residues. Germline V gene data show CDR1 as KGHDR and CDR2 as SFDVKD. V lost 3 bases and J lost 0, with 5 bases in between. The CDR3 reads CATSDPASYEQYF. The CDR3 DNA sequence: TGTGCCACCAGTGATCCTGCCTCCTACGAGCAGTACTTC.

This clonotype was detected only a few times. The chain is built from TRBV6-2 or TRBV6-3 and TRBJ1-5; D gene ambiguous. The germline CDR1 and CDR2 sequences are MNHEY and SVGEGT. V was cut by 6 bases and J by 7 bases, with 13 bases left in between. This CDR3 contains 13 residues. The CDR3: CASSLQFGQPQHF. CDR3 in DNA: TGTGCCAGCAGCTTACAGTTCGGGCAGCCCCAGCATTTT.

V gene TRBV6-2 or TRBV6-3 combines with J gene TRBJ1-6, with 9 bases lining up with TRBD1. Germline assignment: CDR1 MNHEY and CDR2 SVGEGT. The V and J ends lost 2 bases and 5 bases, in that order; junction bases with no gene match: 7. The CDR3 totals 17 residues. The CDR3 DNA reads as TGTGCCAGCAGTTACCTCACAGGGGGCATCGATAATTCACCCCTCCACTTT. It encodes CASSYLTGGIDNSPLHF.

The chain couples TRBV6-1 to TRBJ2-7, with D possibly matching TRBD1 (6 bases). The germline gives CDR1 MNHNS, CDR2 SASEGT. This CDR3 has 12 residues. V dropped 7 bases and J dropped 3 bases, with 10 bases sitting between them. The CDR3 here is CASKTGVYEQYF. The DNA for the CDR3 is TGTGCCAGCAAGACAGGTGTCTACGAGCAGTACTTC.

The chain joins TRBV19 to TRBJ2-5; D might be TRBD1 (6 bases). Germline lookup yields CDR1 LNHDA and CDR2 SQIVND (reference sequence). V gave up 4 bases and J gave up 5 bases, with 11 bases separating them. The CDR3 is made up of 13 amino acids. The CDR3 loop reads CASSKTGWETQYF. The CDR3 DNA follows: TGTGCCAGTAGTAAGACAGGTTGGGAGACCCAGTACTTC. The complete variable domain, with remaining parts taken from reference TRBV19 and TRBJ2-5, reads DGGITQSPKYLFRKEGQNVTLSCEQNLNHDAMYWYRQDPGQGLRLIYYSQIVNDFQKGDIAEGYSVSREKKESFPLTVTSAQKNPTAFYLCASSKTGWETQYFGPGTRLLVL.

The chain recombines TRBV6-5 with TRBJ2-7, with 11 nucleotides matching TRBD2. The CDR3 sequence is 16 residues long. The J segment lost 5 bases and the V segment lost 2 bases, leaving 8 bases of the junction unmatched. From germline, CDR1 is MNHEY and CDR2 SVGAGI. The CDR3 DNA sequence: TGTGCCAGCAGTTACCGTGGGGTACTAGCGGGAGACGAGCAGTACTTC. This gives the protein CASSYRGVLAGDEQYF.

This clonotype occurred once. V usage is TRBV19 and J usage is TRBJ2-1; possibly TRBD2 for D (6 bases). This CDR3 spans 11 amino acids. From germline, CDR1 is LNHDA and CDR2 SQIVND (reference sequence). V lost 9 bases and J 16 bases, leaving 19 bases between the germline ends. The CDR3 bases are TGTGCCAGCGAAGCCGGGACTGGCCGATTCTTC. Translation gives CASEAGTGRFF.

V usage is TRBV29-1 and J usage is TRBJ2-5; D is possibly TRBD2 (6 bases). V lost 0 bases and J 5 bases, leaving 16 bases between the germline ends. Germline V lookup: CDR1 SQVTM, CDR2 ANQGSEA. The CDR3 is 15 amino acids. The CDR3 coding sequence is TGCAGCGTTGAAGAAAGGGTCTCGGGGGAGGAGACCCAGTACTTC. Translating gives CSVEERVSGEETQYF.

This rearrangement joins TRBV30 to TRBJ1-2, with 9 bases that match TRBD1. V shed 3 bases, J shed 6 bases, and the junction held 11 bases outside the gene matches. Germline V gene lookup returns CDR1 GTSNPN and CDR2 SVGIG (reference sequence). CDR3 size: 15 residues. The chain's CDR3 is CAWSEGGQGANGYTF. The CDR3 DNA reads as TGTGCCTGGAGCGAAGGGGGACAGGGAGCGAATGGCTACACCTTC.

This clonotype was seen a handful of times. The rearrangement uses TRBV11-2 and TRBJ2-7, with D perhaps matching TRBD2 (5 bases). This CDR3 has 15 residues. V was cut by 5 bases and J by 3 bases, with 17 bases left in between. Germline CDR1 and CDR2: SGHAT and FQNNGV. The CDR3, as DNA: TGTGCCAGCAGCCCCGACCTTAGAGGAGGCTACGAGCAGTACTTC. Amino acid sequence: CASSPDLRGGYEQYF. The variable domain in full, with the rest retrieved from reference TRBV11-2 and TRBJ2-7, is EAGVAQSPRYKIIEKRQSVAFWCNPISGHATLYWYQQILGQGPKLLIQFQNNGVVDDSQLPKDRFSAERLKGVDSTLKIQPAKLEDSAVYLCASSPDLRGGYEQYFGPGTRLTVT.

This clonotype was seen a few times. The chain recombines TRBV6-1 with TRBJ2-3; D is unclear. Germline CDR1 is MNHNS and CDR2 is SASEGT. V was trimmed by 5 bases and J by 1 base, leaving 13 bases between them. This CDR3 contains 15 residues. For the CDR3, the DNA is TGTGCCAGCAGTCAACAGTTGACTGGCACAGATACGCAGTATTTT. Its protein product is CASSQQLTGTDTQYF.

This clonotype is judged large. This sequence joins TRBV4-3 and TRBJ2-6; 8 bases agree with TRBD2. The germline CDR1 and CDR2 sequences are LGHNA and YSLEER. V gave up 2 bases and J gave up 2 bases; unmatched junction bases: 8. The CDR3 contains 18 residues. The CDR3 sequence is CASSQFPSGQTGANVLTF. In DNA form, the CDR3 reads TGCGCCAGCAGCCAATTTCCTAGCGGGCAGACTGGGGCCAACGTCCTGACTTTC.

The chain links TRBV5-4 to TRBJ1-1; possible D gene TRBD1, 6 bases. V dropped 4 bases and J dropped 1 base, with 8 bases sitting between them. In germline, CDR1 is SGHNT, CDR2 YYREEE (reference sequence). The CDR3 consists of 13 residues. The CDR3 reads CASSVQGNTEAFF. For the CDR3, the DNA is TGTGCCAGCAGCGTACAGGGGAACACTGAAGCTTTCTTT.

The rearrangement uses TRBV6-5 and TRBJ2-7, with TRBD2 identical over 16 bases. Looked up from germline, CDR1 is MNHEY and CDR2 is SVGAGI. V was clipped by 4 bases and J by 7 bases; unmatched bases: 10. CDR3 size: 17 residues. This CDR3 reads CASSSRTGTSGRGEQYF. CDR3 sequence (DNA): TGTGCCAGCAGTTCGCGGACAGGGACTAGCGGGAGGGGTGAGCAGTACTTC.

The V and J genes are TRBV7-9 and TRBJ1-2; unclear D gene. Deletions cut 5 bases from V and 7 bases from J, with 17 bases between. This CDR3 has 14 amino acids. Germline CDR1 is SEHNR and CDR2 is FQNEAQ (reference sequence). CDR3 in amino acids: CASSSSWTGIGYTF. The DNA of the CDR3 is TGTGCCAGCAGCAGCAGCTGGACGGGTATTGGCTACACCTTC. The full variable domain, rest sourced from reference TRBV7-9 and TRBJ1-2, is DTGVSQNPRHKITKRGQNVTFRCDPISEHNRLYWYRQTLGQGPEFLTYFQNEAQLEKSRLLSDRFSAERPKGSFSTLEIQRTEQGDSAMYLCASSSSWTGIGYTFGSGTRLTVV.

This clonotype is judged medium-sized. The chain links TRBV20-1 to TRBJ1-5; D is perhaps TRBD1 (6 bases). CDR3 length equals 13 residues. Per the germline V gene, CDR1 is DFQATT and CDR2 is SNEGSKA (reference sequence). The germline V and J ends were trimmed by 6 bases and 7 bases, with 16 bases remaining between them. DNA for the CDR3: TGCAGTGCCGAGAGGGGGAAAGGGCAGCCCCAGCATTTT. Translated: CSAERGKGQPQHF.

The sample holds a few counts of this clonotype. The CDR3 region is CASSQISGRGNTQYF. In nucleotides, the CDR3 is TGCGCCAGCAGCCAGATTAGCGGGAGGGGGAATACGCAGTATTTT. The gene calls are TRBV4-3 and TRBJ2-3, with 11 bases fitting TRBD2. The CDR3 length is 15 residues. The V segment lost 3 bases and the J segment 7 bases; nucleotides outside the gene matches: 6. Germline loops: CDR1 LGHNA, CDR2 YSLEER.

This rearrangement joins TRBV6-1 to TRBJ1-5, with no clear D. Germline values: CDR1 MNHNS, CDR2 SASEGT. V was clipped by 7 bases and J by 7 bases, with 17 bases between them. This CDR3 region has 14 residues. The CDR3: CASTLSGLLQPQHF. The CDR3 DNA follows: TGTGCCAGCACCCTCAGCGGACTTCTCCAGCCCCAGCATTTT.

The chain joins TRBV27 to TRBJ2-7; weak D call: TRBD1 (5 bases). The CDR3 totals 13 residues. Between the trimmed V and J ends, which lost 6 bases and 2 bases, there was a span of 11 bases. Germline assignment: CDR1 MNHEY and CDR2 SMNVEV (reference sequence). The CDR3 is CASRRGATYEQYF. The CDR3 bases are TGTGCCAGCAGAAGGGGCGCGACCTACGAGCAGTACTTC.

The chain couples TRBV7-9 to TRBJ1-1; 9 bases are shared with TRBD1. The ends lost 4 bases at V and 4 bases at J; junction bases unmatched: 4. Germline V CDR1 and CDR2: SEHNR, FQNEAQ (reference sequence). The CDR3 is made up of 14 amino acids. CDR3 DNA: TGTGCCAGCAGCTGGCTACAGGGGGCCACTGAAGCTTTCTTT. This encodes CASSWLQGATEAFF.

The CDR3 is CASSPRDLANAEAFF. CDR3 coding DNA: TGTGCCAGCAGCCCACGGGACCTCGCTAACGCTGAAGCTTTCTTT. This sequence joins TRBV7-9 and TRBJ1-1, with TRBD1 as a possible D gene (5 bases). The CDR3 spans 15 residues. Trimming shortened V by 5 bases and J by 6 bases, and 19 bases separated the two germline ends. From germline, CDR1 is SEHNR and CDR2 FQNEAQ (reference sequence). Supplemented by reference TRBV7-9 and TRBJ1-1, the full variable domain reads DTGVSQNPRHKITKRGQNVTFRCDPISEHNRLYWYRQTLGQGPEFLTYFQNEAQLEKSRLLSDRFSAERPKGSFSTLEIQRTEQGDSAMYLCASSPRDLANAEAFFGQGTRLTVV.

The chain joins TRBV27 to TRBJ2-3; possibly TRBD2 for D (6 bases). Per the germline V gene, CDR1 is MNHEY and CDR2 is SMNVEV (reference sequence). CDR3 length: 14 residues. V was pared by 7 bases and J by 6 bases, with 17 bases between. CDR3 nucleotides: TGTGCCAGCAATCCGGGAGTGGTTCCGGATACGCAGTATTTT. It is translated as CASNPGVVPDTQYF.

The chain has TRBV20-1 and TRBJ2-1; D gene uncertain. Trimming pared 2 bases from V and 0 bases from J, leaving 8 bases between. The CDR3 runs 14 residues. The germline V gene encodes CDR1 DFQATT and CDR2 SNEGSKA (reference sequence). For the CDR3, the DNA is TGCAGTGCTAGATTGTCTCTCTCCTACAATGAGCAGTTCTTC. It is translated as CSARLSLSYNEQFF.